The sequence of this T cell receptor (beta chain) was determined in a study of T cells after yellow fever vaccination. Study results and limitations: Abundant bulk-derived clonotypes could contaminate FACS-sorted repertoires. Although most clonotypes did not, a small share appeared in both CD4 and CD8 compartments.

TCRdb analysed the 5' RACE reads with MiXCR anew, one entry per CDR3 protein. Among hundreds of thousands of distinct CDR3 sequences, around an eighth were seen once, and the ten largest hold 2.5% to 3.5%. This clonotype was counted ten times or more. Its target is unknown. The sample here was CD4+ T cells sorted from PBMCs, taken 15 days after the yellow fever booster vaccination. The source of this sequence is a man aged 18 to 29 who received the YFV17D yellow fever vaccine.

CDR3: CASSSTSGLEQFF. The CDR3 region has the DNA TGTGCCAGCAGCTCGACCTCAGGGCTTGAGCAGTTCTTC. The chain recombines TRBV7-2 with TRBJ2-1, with D perhaps TRBD1 (5 bases). V lost 4 bases to trimming and J lost 9 bases, with 13 bases between them. Germline-derived CDR1 and CDR2 are SGHTA and FQGNSA. CDR3 length: 13 amino acids.